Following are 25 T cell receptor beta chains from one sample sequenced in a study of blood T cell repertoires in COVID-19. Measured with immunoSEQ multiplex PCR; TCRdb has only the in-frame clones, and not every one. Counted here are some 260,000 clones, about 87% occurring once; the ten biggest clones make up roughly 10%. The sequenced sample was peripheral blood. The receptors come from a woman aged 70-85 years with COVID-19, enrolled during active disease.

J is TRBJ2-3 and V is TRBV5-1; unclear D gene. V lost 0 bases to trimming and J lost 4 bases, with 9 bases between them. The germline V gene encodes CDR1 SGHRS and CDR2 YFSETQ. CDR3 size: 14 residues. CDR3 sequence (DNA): TGCGCCAGCAGCTTGGGAGGCGGCCCAGATACGCAGTATTTT. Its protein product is CASSLGGGPDTQYF.

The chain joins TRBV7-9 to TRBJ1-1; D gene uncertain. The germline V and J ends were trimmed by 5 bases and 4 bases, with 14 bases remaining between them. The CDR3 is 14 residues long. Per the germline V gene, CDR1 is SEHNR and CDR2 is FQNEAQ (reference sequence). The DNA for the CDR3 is TGTGCCAGCAGCCTCAGTAGCGGGGTCACTGAAGCTTTCTTT. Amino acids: CASSLSSGVTEAFF.

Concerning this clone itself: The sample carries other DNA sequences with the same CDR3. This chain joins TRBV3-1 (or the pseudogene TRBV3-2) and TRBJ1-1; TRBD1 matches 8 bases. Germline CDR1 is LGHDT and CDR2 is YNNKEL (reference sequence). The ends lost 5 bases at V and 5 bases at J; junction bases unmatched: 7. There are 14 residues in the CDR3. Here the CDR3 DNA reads TGTGCCAGCAGCTTACGGACAGGGCTTACTGAAGCTTTCTTT. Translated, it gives CASSLRTGLTEAFF.

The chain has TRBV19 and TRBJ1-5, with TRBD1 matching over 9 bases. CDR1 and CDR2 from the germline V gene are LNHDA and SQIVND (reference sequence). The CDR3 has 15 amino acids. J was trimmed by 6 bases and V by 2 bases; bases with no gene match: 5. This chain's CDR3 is CASSINRGHFQPQHF. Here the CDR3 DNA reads TGTGCCAGTAGTATAAACAGGGGGCATTTTCAGCCCCAGCATTTT.

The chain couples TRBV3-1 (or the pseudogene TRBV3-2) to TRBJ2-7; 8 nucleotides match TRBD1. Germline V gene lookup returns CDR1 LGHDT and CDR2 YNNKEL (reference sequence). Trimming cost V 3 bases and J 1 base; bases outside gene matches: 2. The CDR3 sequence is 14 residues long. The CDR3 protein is CASSQTGVSYEQYF. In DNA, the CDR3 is TGTGCCAGCAGCCAGACAGGGGTATCCTACGAGCAGTACTTC.

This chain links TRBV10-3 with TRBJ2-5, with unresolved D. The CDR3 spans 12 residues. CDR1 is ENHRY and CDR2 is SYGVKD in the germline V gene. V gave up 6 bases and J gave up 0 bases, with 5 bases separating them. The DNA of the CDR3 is TGTGCCATCAGCGACAACCAAGAGACCCAGTACTTC. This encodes CAISDNQETQYF.

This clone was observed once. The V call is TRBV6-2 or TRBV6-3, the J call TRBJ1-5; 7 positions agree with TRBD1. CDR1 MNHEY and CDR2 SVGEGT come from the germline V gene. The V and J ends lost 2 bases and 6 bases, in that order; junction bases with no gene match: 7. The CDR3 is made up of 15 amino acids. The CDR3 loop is CASSYGDSRSQPQHF. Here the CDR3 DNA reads TGTGCCAGCAGTTACGGGGACAGTAGAAGTCAGCCCCAGCATTTT.

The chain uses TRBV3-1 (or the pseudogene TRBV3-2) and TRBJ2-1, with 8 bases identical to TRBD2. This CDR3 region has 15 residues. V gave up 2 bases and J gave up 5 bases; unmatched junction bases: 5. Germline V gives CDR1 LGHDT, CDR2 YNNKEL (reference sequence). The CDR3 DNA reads TGTGCCAGCAGCCAACTAGCGGGTCGGGACAATGAGCAGTTCTTC. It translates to CASSQLAGRDNEQFF.

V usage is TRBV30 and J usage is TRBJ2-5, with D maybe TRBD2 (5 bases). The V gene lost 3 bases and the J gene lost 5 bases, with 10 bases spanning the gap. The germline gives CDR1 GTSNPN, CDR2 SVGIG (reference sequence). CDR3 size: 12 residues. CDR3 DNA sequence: TGTGCCTGGAGCCCCACTAGGGAGACCCAGTACTTC. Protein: CAWSPTRETQYF.

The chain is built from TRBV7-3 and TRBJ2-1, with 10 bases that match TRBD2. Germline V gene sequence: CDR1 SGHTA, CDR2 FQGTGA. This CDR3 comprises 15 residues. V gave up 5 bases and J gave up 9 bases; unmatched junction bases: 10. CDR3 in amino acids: CASSTRLAGKVEQFF. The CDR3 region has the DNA TGTGCCAGCAGCACTCGACTAGCGGGTAAAGTTGAGCAGTTCTTC.

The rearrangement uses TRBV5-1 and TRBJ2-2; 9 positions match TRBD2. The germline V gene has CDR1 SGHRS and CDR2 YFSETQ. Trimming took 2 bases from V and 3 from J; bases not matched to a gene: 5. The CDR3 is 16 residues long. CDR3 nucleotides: TGCGCCAGCAGCTTAAGACTAGCGGATCACACCGGGGAGCTGTTTTTT. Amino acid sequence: CASSLRLADHTGELFF.

The CDR3 DNA reads TGTGCCAGCAGCCGATCTAGCAGCTCTGGGGCCAACGTCCTGACTTTC. Residues: CASSRSSSSGANVLTF. The V gene is TRBV6-6, the J gene TRBJ2-6, with a weak D call TRBD2 (5 bases). V was pared by 6 bases and J by 0 bases, with 12 bases between. The length of the CDR3 is 16 residues. The V gene's germline CDR1 is MNHNY and CDR2 SVGAGI (reference sequence).

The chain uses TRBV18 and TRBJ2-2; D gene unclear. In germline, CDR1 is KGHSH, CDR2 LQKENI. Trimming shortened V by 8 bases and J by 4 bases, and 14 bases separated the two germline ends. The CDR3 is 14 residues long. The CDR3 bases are TGTGCCAGCACGGAGACGGCCCTCACCGGGGAGCTGTTTTTT. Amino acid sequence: CASTETALTGELFF.

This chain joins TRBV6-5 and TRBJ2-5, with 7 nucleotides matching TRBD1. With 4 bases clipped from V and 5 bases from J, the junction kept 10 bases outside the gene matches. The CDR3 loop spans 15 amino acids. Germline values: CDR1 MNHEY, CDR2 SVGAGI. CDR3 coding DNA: TGTGCCAGCAGTTGGACAGGAACAAAGGGGGAGACCCAGTACTTC. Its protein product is CASSWTGTKGETQYF.

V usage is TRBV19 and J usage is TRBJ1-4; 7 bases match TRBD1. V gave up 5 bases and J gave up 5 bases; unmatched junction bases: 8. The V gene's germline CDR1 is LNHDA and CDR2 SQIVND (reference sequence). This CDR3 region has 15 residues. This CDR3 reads CASSAIQGWNEKLFF. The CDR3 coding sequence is TGTGCCAGTAGTGCGATACAGGGGTGGAATGAAAAACTGTTTTTT.

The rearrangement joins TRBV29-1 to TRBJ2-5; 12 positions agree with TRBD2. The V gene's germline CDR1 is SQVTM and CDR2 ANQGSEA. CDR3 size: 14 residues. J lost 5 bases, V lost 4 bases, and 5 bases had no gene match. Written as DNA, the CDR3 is TGCAGCGTTGGACTAGCGGGAGTGGCGGAGACCCAGTACTTC. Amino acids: CSVGLAGVAETQYF.

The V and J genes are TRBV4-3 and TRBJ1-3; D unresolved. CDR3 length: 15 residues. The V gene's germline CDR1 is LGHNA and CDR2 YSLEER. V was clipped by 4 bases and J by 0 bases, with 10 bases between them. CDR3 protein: CASSPDTYSGNTIYF. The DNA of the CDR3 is TGCGCCAGCAGCCCAGACACTTACTCTGGAAACACCATATATTTT.

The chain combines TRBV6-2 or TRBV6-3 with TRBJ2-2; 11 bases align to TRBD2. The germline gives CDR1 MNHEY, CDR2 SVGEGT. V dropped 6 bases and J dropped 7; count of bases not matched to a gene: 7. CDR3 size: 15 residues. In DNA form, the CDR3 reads TGTGCCAGCAGCCCCACTAGCGGGGGCGGCGGGGAGCTGTTTTTT. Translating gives CASSPTSGGGGELFF.

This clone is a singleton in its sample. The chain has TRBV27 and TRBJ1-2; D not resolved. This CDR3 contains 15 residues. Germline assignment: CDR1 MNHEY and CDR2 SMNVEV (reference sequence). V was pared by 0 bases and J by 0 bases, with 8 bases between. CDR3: CASSLSLVANYGYTF. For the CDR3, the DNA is TGTGCCAGCAGTTTATCGTTAGTAGCTAACTATGGCTACACCTTC.

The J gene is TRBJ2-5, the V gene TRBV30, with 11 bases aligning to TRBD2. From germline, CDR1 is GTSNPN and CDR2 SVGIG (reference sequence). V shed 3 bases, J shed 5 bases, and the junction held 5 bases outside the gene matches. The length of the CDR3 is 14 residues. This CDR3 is CAWRTSGSGETQYF. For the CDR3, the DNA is TGTGCCTGGAGAACTAGCGGGAGCGGGGAGACCCAGTACTTC.

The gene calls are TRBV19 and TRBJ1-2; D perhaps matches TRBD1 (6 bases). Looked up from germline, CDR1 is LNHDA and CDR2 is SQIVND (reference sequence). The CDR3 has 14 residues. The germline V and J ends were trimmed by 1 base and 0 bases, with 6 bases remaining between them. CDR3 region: CASSIGTANYGYTF. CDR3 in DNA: TGTGCCAGTAGTATAGGGACAGCTAACTATGGCTACACCTTC.

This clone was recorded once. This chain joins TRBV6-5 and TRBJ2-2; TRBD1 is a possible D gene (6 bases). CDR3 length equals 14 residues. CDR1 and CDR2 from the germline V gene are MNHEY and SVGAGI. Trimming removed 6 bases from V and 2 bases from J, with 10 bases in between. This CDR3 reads CASRRDTNTGELFF. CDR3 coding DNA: TGTGCCAGCAGGAGGGACACCAACACCGGGGAGCTGTTTTTT.

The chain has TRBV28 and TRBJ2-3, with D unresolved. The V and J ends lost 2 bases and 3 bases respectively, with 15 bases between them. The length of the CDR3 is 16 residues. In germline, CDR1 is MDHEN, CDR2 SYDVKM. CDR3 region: CASSLTLGQATDTQYF. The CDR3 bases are TGTGCCAGCAGTTTAACTTTGGGTCAGGCTACAGATACGCAGTATTTT.

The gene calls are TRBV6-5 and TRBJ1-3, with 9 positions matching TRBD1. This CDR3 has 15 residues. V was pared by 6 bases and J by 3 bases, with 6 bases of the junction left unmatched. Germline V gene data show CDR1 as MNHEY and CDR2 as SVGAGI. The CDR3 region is CASSLTGGSGNTIYF. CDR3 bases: TGTGCCAGCAGCCTTACAGGGGGCAGTGGAAACACCATATATTTT.

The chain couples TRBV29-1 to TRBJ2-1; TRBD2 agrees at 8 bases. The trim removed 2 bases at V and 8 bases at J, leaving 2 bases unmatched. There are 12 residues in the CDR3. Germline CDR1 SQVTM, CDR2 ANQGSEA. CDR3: CSVETSGDEQFF. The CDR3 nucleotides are TGCAGCGTTGAAACTAGCGGCGATGAGCAGTTCTTC.